The present T cell receptor beta chain was sequenced within a study of control samples from healthy donors and cancer patients. Clones were sequenced by immunoSEQ multiplex PCR, and TCRdb holds only the in-frame ones, with some missing. The sample yields roughly 200,000 clones, about 93% seen once. CDR1 and CDR2 (germline): SEHNR, FQNEAQ (reference sequence). There are 14 residues in the CDR3. The trim removed 4 bases at V and 3 bases at J, leaving 3 bases unmatched. The sequencing sample was made of blood. The source of this sequence is a man in his late teens or twenties in good health. The J gene is TRBJ1-1, the V gene TRBV7-9; TRBD1 aligns across 9 bases. The CDR3 sequence: CASSSRTGDTEAFF. The DNA for the CDR3 is TGTGCCAGCAGCTCGAGGACAGGGGACACTGAAGCTTTCTTT.